Reported below is one TCR beta chain. The table came from immunoSEQ multiplex PCR; TCRdb's copy has only in-frame clones and leaves some out. The sample includes about 47,000 clones, 75% to 80% seen only once; the top ten take approximately 15%. From germline, CDR1 is SNHLY and CDR2 FYNNEI. Deletions cut 1 base from V and 2 bases from J, with 10 bases between. The CDR3 runs 15 residues. These data are taken from a study of T cells in tumors after PD-1 blockade. The V and J genes are TRBV2 and TRBJ2-3, with D perhaps TRBD1 (5 bases). This specimen was PBMCs, taken before anti-PD-1 treatment. The sequence derives from a human donor with basal cell carcinoma. For the CDR3, the DNA is TGTGCCAGCAGTGAAGACAGGACGCTCACAGATACGCAGTATTTT. Translating it yields CASSEDRTLTDTQYF.